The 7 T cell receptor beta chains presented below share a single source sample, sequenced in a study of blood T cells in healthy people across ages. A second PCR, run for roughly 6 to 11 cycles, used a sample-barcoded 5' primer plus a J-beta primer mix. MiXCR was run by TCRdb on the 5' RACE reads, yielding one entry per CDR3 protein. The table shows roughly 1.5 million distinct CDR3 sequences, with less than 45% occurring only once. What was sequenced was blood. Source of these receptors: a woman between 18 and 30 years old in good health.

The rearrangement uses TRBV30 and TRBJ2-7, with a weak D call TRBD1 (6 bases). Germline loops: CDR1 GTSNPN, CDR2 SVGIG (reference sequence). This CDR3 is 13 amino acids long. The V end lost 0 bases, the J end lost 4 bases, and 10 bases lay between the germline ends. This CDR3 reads CAWSVPRGYEQYF. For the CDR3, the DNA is TGTGCCTGGAGTGTACCCAGGGGTTACGAGCAGTACTTC.

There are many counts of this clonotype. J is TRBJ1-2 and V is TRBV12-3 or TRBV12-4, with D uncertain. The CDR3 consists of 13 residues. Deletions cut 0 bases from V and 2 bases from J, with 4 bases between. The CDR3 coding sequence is TGTGCCAGCAGTTTAGCCAGGAACTATGGCTACACCTTC. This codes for CASSLARNYGYTF.

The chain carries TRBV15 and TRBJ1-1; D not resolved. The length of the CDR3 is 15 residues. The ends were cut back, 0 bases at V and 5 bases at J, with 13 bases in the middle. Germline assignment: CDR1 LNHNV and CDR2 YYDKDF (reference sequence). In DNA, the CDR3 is TGTGCCACCAGCAGAGAACGGGAGGGATGGACTGAAGCTTTCTTT. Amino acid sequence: CATSREREGWTEAFF.

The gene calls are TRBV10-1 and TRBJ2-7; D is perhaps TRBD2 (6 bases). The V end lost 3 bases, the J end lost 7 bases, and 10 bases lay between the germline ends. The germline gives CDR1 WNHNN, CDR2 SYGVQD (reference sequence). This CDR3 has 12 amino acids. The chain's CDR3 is CASSEFGGEQYF. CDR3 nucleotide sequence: TGCGCCAGCAGTGAATTCGGGGGAGAGCAGTACTTC.

The CDR3 sequence is CAISPRLAGAGEQFF. In DNA form, the CDR3 reads TGTGCCATCAGCCCGAGACTAGCGGGAGCCGGTGAGCAGTTCTTC. The rearrangement uses TRBV10-3 and TRBJ2-1; 12 bases align to TRBD2. Germline lookup yields CDR1 ENHRY and CDR2 SYGVKD. Trimming at V came to 6 bases and at J to 9 bases, leaving 9 bases not matched to a gene. This CDR3 region has 15 residues.

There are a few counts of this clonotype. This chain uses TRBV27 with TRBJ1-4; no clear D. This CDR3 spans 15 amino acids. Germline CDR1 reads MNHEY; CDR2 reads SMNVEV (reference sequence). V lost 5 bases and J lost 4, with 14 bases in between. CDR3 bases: TGTGCCAGCAGTGCCACCGAAGCCGTTAATGAAAAACTGTTTTTT. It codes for CASSATEAVNEKLFF.

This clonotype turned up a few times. For the CDR3, the DNA is TGTGCCAGCTCACCTCTCACCGGTGTGGGCGGGAAAGGCACAGATACGCAGTATTTT. This codes for CASSPLTGVGGKGTDTQYF. The genes are TRBV18 and TRBJ2-3; a possible D gene is TRBD2 (6 bases). V lost 3 bases and J lost 1, with 23 bases in between. This CDR3 spans 19 amino acids. Germline assignment: CDR1 KGHSH and CDR2 LQKENI.